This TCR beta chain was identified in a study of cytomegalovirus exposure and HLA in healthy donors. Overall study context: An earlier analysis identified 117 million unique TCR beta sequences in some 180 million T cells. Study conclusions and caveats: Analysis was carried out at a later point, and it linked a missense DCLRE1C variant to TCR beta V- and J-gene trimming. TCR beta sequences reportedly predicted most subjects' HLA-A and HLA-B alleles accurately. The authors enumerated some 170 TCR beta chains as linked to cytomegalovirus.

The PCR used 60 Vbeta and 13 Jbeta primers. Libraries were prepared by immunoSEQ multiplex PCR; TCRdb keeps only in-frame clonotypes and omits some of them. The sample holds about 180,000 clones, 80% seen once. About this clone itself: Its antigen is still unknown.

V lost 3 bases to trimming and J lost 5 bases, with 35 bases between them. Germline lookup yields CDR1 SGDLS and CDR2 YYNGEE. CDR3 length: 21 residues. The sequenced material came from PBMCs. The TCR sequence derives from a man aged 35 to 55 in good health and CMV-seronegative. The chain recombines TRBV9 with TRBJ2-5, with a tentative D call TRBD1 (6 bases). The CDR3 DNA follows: TGTGCCAGCAGCGATAGTAGACCCTCGCCCCGACGAGGTCTGGGGGCCGAGACCCAGTACTTC. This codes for CASSDSRPSPRRGLGAETQYF.